This is a list of T cell receptor beta chains from one sample in a study of T cell responses to AZD1222 COVID-19 vaccine. Clones were sequenced by immunoSEQ multiplex PCR, and TCRdb holds only the in-frame ones, with some missing. There are fewer than 150,000 clones in the sample; approximately 88% occur only once, and about 6% lies in the top ten. The specimen comprised peripheral blood, sampled 28 days after the second AZD1222 dose. These receptors were taken from an adult who received the AZD1222 COVID-19 vaccine. The CDR3 runs from the conserved cysteine through the conserved F or W. A D gene is named only where the DNA matches it firmly. A row's size may be missing; if present it is once, few, many or a size class.

12	NA	NA	TRBV28	TRBJ1-3	TGTGCCAGCGTACTGGATGGAAACACCATATATTTT	CASVLDGNTIYF
13	NA	NA	TRBV7-8	TRBJ1-6	TGTGCCAGCAGCTTCCTGACCCTCACACCCCTCCACTTT	CASSFLTLTPLHF
14	once	TRBD2	TRBV19	TRBJ2-5	TGTGCCAGTAGTCCCAGCGGGGGCAAAGAGACCCAGTACTTC	CASSPSGGKETQYF
12	NA	NA	TRBV7-8	TRBJ2-3	TGTGCCAGCAGCCGTGGCACAGATACGCAGTATTTT	CASSRGTDTQYF
16	NA	TRBD1	TRBV11-2	TRBJ2-5	TGTGCCAGCAGCGAAGGATTCGGGACAGGGGGAGAGACCCAGTACTTC	CASSEGFGTGGETQYF
14	NA	TRBD1	TRBV19	TRBJ1-5	TGTGCCAGTAGTATTGGGACAGCCTATCAGCCCCAGCATTTT	CASSIGTAYQPQHF
13	NA	NA	TRBV27	TRBJ2-6	TGTGCCAGCAGGTCCGGGGGGGCCAACGTCCTGACTTTC	CASRSGGANVLTF
13	NA	NA	TRBV4-3	TRBJ2-1	TGCGCCAGCAGCCAAGTGAGAGCGGATGAGCAGTTCTTC	CASSQVRADEQFF
13	NA	NA	TRBV12-3/TRBV12-4	TRBJ1-1	TGTGCCAGCAGTTTTACCTTGGACACTGAAGCTTTCTTT	CASSFTLDTEAFF
13	NA	TRBD1	TRBV6-5	TRBJ1-5	TGTGCCAGCGACAGGGAGGGTGGTCAGCCCCAGCATTTT	CASDREGGQPQHF
10	NA	NA	TRBV20-1	TRBJ2-5	TGCAGTGCTAGAGATATTTCCCAGTACTTC	CSARDISQYF
18	NA	TRBD2	TRBV9	TRBJ2-3	TGTGCCAGCAGCGCCCAACTAGCGGGGGGAGGTTTGGGAGATACGCAGTATTTT	CASSAQLAGGGLGDTQYF
14	NA	TRBD2	TRBV11-2	TRBJ2-2	TGTGCCAGCAGAGGGAGGGCGGGCACCGGGGAGCTGTTTTTT	CASRGRAGTGELFF
15	NA	TRBD2	TRBV3-1/TRBV3-2	TRBJ2-1	TGTGCCAGCAGGCGGCGGGGGGCACCCTACAATGAGCAGTTCTTC	CASRRRGAPYNEQFF
16	NA	TRBD1	TRBV6-2/TRBV6-3	TRBJ1-5	TGTGCCAGCAGTTACTATTCGACAGGGCTGGGTCAGCCCCAGCATTTT	CASSYYSTGLGQPQHF
15	NA	TRBD1	TRBV18	TRBJ1-3	TGTGCCATTGAACCAGGGGGCCAGTCTGGAAACACCATATATTTT	CAIEPGGQSGNTIYF
15	NA	NA	TRBV14	TRBJ2-6	TGTGCCAGCAGCCAAGGCTCCTCTGGGGCCAACGTCCTGACTTTC	CASSQGSSGANVLTF
14	NA	NA	TRBV28	TRBJ1-4	TGTGCCAGCATAAAGGCGGCAACTAATGAAAAACTGTTTTTT	CASIKAATNEKLFF
15	NA	NA	TRBV28	TRBJ2-2	TGTGCCAGCAGTCGTGGAGGGACCAACACCGGGGAGCTGTTTTTT	CASSRGGTNTGELFF
14	NA	NA	TRBV24-1	TRBJ1-1	TGTGCCACCAGTGATTCCGGACAGTCCACTGAAGCTTTCTTT	CATSDSGQSTEAFF
12	NA	NA	TRBV7-2	TRBJ1-6	TGTGCCAGCAGCCAATCGGGTTCACCCCTCCACTTT	CASSQSGSPLHF
15	NA	NA	TRBV18	TRBJ1-1	TGTGCCAGCTCCCCCCCGGCAGGGGCGGACACTGAAGCTTTCTTT	CASSPPAGADTEAFF
16	NA	TRBD1	TRBV2	TRBJ2-2	TGTGCCAGCAGTTCTCCCGGGACAGGGAGAGACGGGGAGCTGTTTTTT	CASSSPGTGRDGELFF
15	NA	NA	TRBV6-1	TRBJ2-1	TGTGCCAGCAGTGAAAGGCCAAGCTCCTACAATGAGCAGTTCTTC	CASSERPSSYNEQFF
13	NA	TRBD1	TRBV18	TRBJ2-7	TGTGCCAGCTCACGGACAGGACCAGACGAGCAGTACTTC	CASSRTGPDEQYF
20	NA	NA	TRBV14	TRBJ1-3	TGTGCCAGCAGCCCACCCTTTCAACGAGGACAGTCCATCTCTGGAAACACCATATATTTT	CASSPPFQRGQSISGNTIYF
12	NA	NA	TRBV10-3	TRBJ1-1	TGTGCCATCAGTGAGTTGAACACTGAAGCTTTCTTT	CAISELNTEAFF
16	few	TRBD1	TRBV2	TRBJ1-6	TGTGCCAGCAGGACCGGGACAGGGTTTCGTAATTCACCCCTCCACTTT	CASRTGTGFRNSPLHF
15	NA	TRBD1	TRBV7-2	TRBJ1-1	TGTGCCAGCAGCTTACGAAGGGGGCGCGACACTGAAGCTTTCTTT	CASSLRRGRDTEAFF
14	NA	NA	TRBV2	TRBJ2-7	TGTGCCAGCAGTGAAGAGTCGCTAGTTGGCGAGCAGTACTTC	CASSEESLVGEQYF
14	NA	TRBD1	TRBV10-3	TRBJ1-1	TGTGCCATCAGGGTAGGACAGGGTCAGACTGAAGCTTTCTTT	CAIRVGQGQTEAFF
17	NA	NA	TRBV3-1/TRBV3-2	TRBJ1-6	TGTGCCAGCAGCCAAGATGTAACGGCGGGGGAGATTTCACCCCTCCACTTT	CASSQDVTAGEISPLHF
15	NA	NA	TRBV4-1	TRBJ1-1	TGCGCCAGCAGCCCGGGGGACACTATGAACACTGAAGCTTTCTTT	CASSPGDTMNTEAFF
14	NA	TRBD1	TRBV6-1	TRBJ1-2	TGTGCCAGCAGTGACGGACAGGGGGCGTATGGCTACACCTTC	CASSDGQGAYGYTF
17	NA	NA	TRBV7-2	TRBJ2-2	TGTGCCAGCAGCTTAGGGGGAAGGGGAGTGAACACCGGGGAGCTGTTTTTT	CASSLGGRGVNTGELFF
13	once	NA	TRBV4-3	TRBJ1-4	TGCGCCAGCAGCCAAGGGGAGGCGGAAAAACTGTTTTTT	CASSQGEAEKLFF
14	NA	NA	TRBV5-1	TRBJ1-1	TGCGCCAGCAGCTACGCGGCAGGAAACACTGAAGCTTTCTTT	CASSYAAGNTEAFF
17	NA	TRBD2	TRBV4-2	TRBJ2-3	TGTGCCAGCAGCCAAGATCAACTAGCGGGGGGGTGGGATACGCAGTATTTT	CASSQDQLAGGWDTQYF
14	NA	TRBD1	TRBV28	TRBJ1-6	TGTGCCAGCGGCCACAGGGGTCTTCGTTCACCCCTCCACTTT	CASGHRGLRSPLHF
16	few	NA	TRBV6-6	TRBJ2-5	TGTGCCAGCAGTTACCCACAGGGTTGGATGCAAGAGACCCAGTACTTC	CASSYPQGWMQETQYF
13	NA	NA	TRBV27	TRBJ1-5	TGTGCCATCCCAGGGATCCGTTATCAGCCCCAGCATTTT	CAIPGIRYQPQHF
13	NA	NA	TRBV10-1	TRBJ1-3	TGCGCCAGCAGTGAGTCGAAAGGAAACACCATATATTTT	CASSESKGNTIYF
17	NA	TRBD1	TRBV5-6	TRBJ1-3	TGTGCCAGCAGCTTGCCCTTGACAGGGGGCTCTGGAAACACCATATATTTT	CASSLPLTGGSGNTIYF
14	NA	NA	TRBV2	TRBJ2-1	TGTGCCAGCAGCGCCGAAACAGGTTACAATGAGCAGTTCTTC	CASSAETGYNEQFF
15	NA	NA	TRBV18	TRBJ2-5	TGTGCCAGCTCAACGGGACGGCCAGTACAAGAGACCCAGTACTTC	CASSTGRPVQETQYF
16	NA	NA	TRBV18	TRBJ1-2	TGTGCCAGCTCACCCGGGTGGGACATCCCTCTCTATGGCTACACCTTC	CASSPGWDIPLYGYTF
15	NA	TRBD1	TRBV18	TRBJ2-7	TGTGCCAGCTCACCACAATCCAGACAGGGCTACGAGCAGTACTTC	CASSPQSRQGYEQYF
13	NA	NA	TRBV6-9	TRBJ2-7	TGTGCCAGCAGGTCGTGGGGGGTCTACGAGCAGTACTTC	CASRSWGVYEQYF
15	NA	TRBD2	TRBV18	TRBJ2-5	TGTGCCAGCTCACCACGGAGCGGGGAGGGAGAGACCCAGTACTTC	CASSPRSGEGETQYF
13	NA	NA	TRBV2	TRBJ2-7	TGTGCCAGCAGTACTCATGAAATCTACGAGCAGTACTTC	CASSTHEIYEQYF
15	NA	TRBD1	TRBV4-2	TRBJ1-1	TGTGCCAGCAGCCAGGGTGACAGGGCGAACACTGAAGCTTTCTTT	CASSQGDRANTEAFF
15	NA	NA	TRBV6-5	TRBJ2-7	TGTGCCAGCAGTTACTCCACCGTCGGGGACTACGAGCAGTACTTC	CASSYSTVGDYEQYF
15	NA	NA	TRBV10-3	TRBJ2-1	TGTGCCATCAGTGAGTCGGCAGACTCCTACAATGAGCAGTTCTTC	CAISESADSYNEQFF
13	NA	NA	TRBV12-3/TRBV12-4	TRBJ1-1	TGTGCCAGCAGTTGGGGAGGAAGCACTGAAGCTTTCTTT	CASSWGGSTEAFF
15	once	TRBD2	TRBV7-2	TRBJ2-1	TGTGCCAGCAGCTCCAAGACTAGCCCGGGGAATGAGCAGTTCTTC	CASSSKTSPGNEQFF
17	NA	TRBD2	TRBV4-3	TRBJ2-7	TGCGCCAGCAGCCCGAGGTTCCTAGCGGGGGGCTCCTACGAGCAGTACTTC	CASSPRFLAGGSYEQYF
14	NA	NA	TRBV7-9	TRBJ2-3	TGTGCCAGCAGCTTAGCGGCAGGGCCAGATACGCAGTATTTT	CASSLAAGPDTQYF
16	NA	TRBD1	TRBV19	TRBJ2-2	TGTGCCAGTAGTGCGACCAGGGGGCCCGACACCGGGGAGCTGTTTTTT	CASSATRGPDTGELFF